This entry lists 13 T cell receptor beta chains sequenced from one sample in a study of a mutant IDH1 vaccine in newly diagnosed glioma. Noted time point: baseline, week 1 (first vaccination visit). The sample's treatment: pre-vaccination baseline after standard-of-care therapy. The table came from immunoSEQ multiplex PCR; TCRdb's copy has only in-frame clones and leaves some out. The profile shows around 33,000 clones, over 60% of them singletons. Sequences were derived from peripheral blood mononuclear cells (PBMCs), sampled from a glioma patient treated with radiotherapy, temozolomide or both. These receptors were taken from a man aged 50-59 years with glioma. Some clones in this sample may be carry-over from other donors' samples.

The chain has TRBV19 and TRBJ2-5; 8 bases agree with TRBD1. Germline V gene lookup returns CDR1 LNHDA and CDR2 SQIVND (reference sequence). The V and J ends lost 8 bases and 2 bases, in that order; junction bases with no gene match: 10. The length of the CDR3 is 15 residues. The CDR3 loop reads CASSYLGQGQETQYF. The CDR3 DNA follows: TGTGCCAGTTCATACCTCGGACAGGGACAAGAGACCCAGTACTTC. Full variable domain (rest looked up from reference TRBV19 and TRBJ2-5): DGGITQSPKYLFRKEGQNVTLSCEQNLNHDAMYWYRQDPGQGLRLIYYSQIVNDFQKGDIAEGYSVSREKKESFPLTVTSAQKNPTAFYLCASSYLGQGQETQYFGPGTRLLVL.

This rearrangement joins TRBV30 to TRBJ2-1, with D uncertain. The CDR3 consists of 15 residues. Germline values: CDR1 GTSNPN, CDR2 SVGIG (reference sequence). The V end lost 0 bases, the J end lost 0 bases, and 9 bases lay between the germline ends. The chain's CDR3 is CAWSVVGPSYNEQFF. The CDR3 DNA follows: TGTGCCTGGAGTGTAGTGGGCCCCTCCTACAATGAGCAGTTCTTC. Together with reference TRBV30 and TRBJ2-1, the CDR3 gives the full variable domain: SQTIHQWPATLVQPVGSPLSLECTVEGTSNPNLYWYRQAAGRGLQLLFYSVGIGQISSEVPQNLSASRPQDRQFILSSKKLLLSDSGFYLCAWSVVGPSYNEQFFGPGTRLTVL.

This chain joins TRBV29-1 and TRBJ1-1; 8 bases align to TRBD1. This CDR3 is 15 amino acids long. Germline CDR1 reads SQVTM; CDR2 reads ANQGSEA. With 4 bases clipped from V and 0 bases from J, the junction kept 7 bases outside the gene matches. The CDR3 DNA is TGCAGCGTTGCGGGAACAGGGGGATTGAACACTGAAGCTTTCTTT. This gives the protein CSVAGTGGLNTEAFF.

V is TRBV9 and J is TRBJ2-5; the D gene could be TRBD1 or TRBD2 (5 bases each). With 4 bases removed from V and 1 base from J, the gap between germline ends came to 8 bases. CDR1 is SGDLS and CDR2 is YYNGEE in the germline V gene. The CDR3 length is 13 residues. The CDR3 is CASSPGGQETQYF. In nucleotides, the CDR3 is TGTGCCAGCAGCCCTGGGGGCCAAGAGACCCAGTACTTC.

The chain is built from TRBV6-1 and TRBJ1-5; no reliable D call. The V end lost 1 base, the J end lost 0 bases, and 10 bases lay between the germline ends. Germline CDR1 is MNHNS and CDR2 is SASEGT. The CDR3 is 16 amino acids. This CDR3 reads CASSEVGGLSNQPQHF. The CDR3 DNA reads TGTGCCAGCAGTGAAGTTGGCGGCCTTAGCAATCAGCCCCAGCATTTT.

The V and J genes are TRBV6-1 and TRBJ1-2; perhaps TRBD1 as D (5 bases). The germline V gene has CDR1 MNHNS and CDR2 SASEGT. V lost 2 bases and J 5 bases, leaving 15 bases between the germline ends. The CDR3 runs 15 residues. DNA for the CDR3: TGTGCCAGCAGTGAAATGTCAGGGACCTTATATGGCTACACCTTC. It is translated as CASSEMSGTLYGYTF.

The DNA for the CDR3 is TGTGCCAGTAGTCCCTTACTCCGGACAGGACCCTACGAGCAGTACTTC. Its protein product is CASSPLLRTGPYEQYF. The rearrangement links TRBV19 to TRBJ2-7; TRBD1 matches at 7 bases. V shed 5 bases and J 2 bases; nucleotides not matched to a gene: 12. The germline gives CDR1 LNHDA, CDR2 SQIVND (reference sequence). CDR3 length: 16 amino acids.

The chain couples TRBV28 to TRBJ1-4; 8 nucleotides line up with TRBD1. V shed 2 bases and J 3 bases; nucleotides not matched to a gene: 2. CDR1 is MDHEN and CDR2 is SYDVKM in the germline V gene. This CDR3 is 15 amino acids long. As DNA, the CDR3 is TGTGCCAGCAGTTTACAGGGGGCGGCTAATGAAAAACTGTTTTTT. It yields the protein CASSLQGAANEKLFF.

This clone was seen a few times. V gene TRBV15 combines with J gene TRBJ1-1; no clear D. Germline V gene lookup returns CDR1 LNHNV and CDR2 YYDKDF (reference sequence). The CDR3 spans 14 residues. The V end was cut by 0 bases, the J end by 1 base, with 6 bases between. This chain's CDR3 is CATSREVSNTEAFF. The DNA for the CDR3 is TGTGCCACCAGCAGAGAGGTCTCGAACACTGAAGCTTTCTTT.

The genes are TRBV15 and TRBJ1-2; no clear D. The V gene lost 0 bases and the J gene lost 8 bases, with 31 bases spanning the gap. The CDR3 consists of 20 residues. From germline, CDR1 is LNHNV and CDR2 YYDKDF (reference sequence). CDR3 sequence: CATSREPRNYGYTLELGYTF. In DNA, the CDR3 is TGTGCCACCAGCAGAGAACCGAGGAACTATGGCTACACCCTCGAGCTAGGCTACACCTTC.

This clone came up once. This chain uses TRBV5-4 with TRBJ2-7; 7 positions match TRBD1. The CDR3 has 14 amino acids. CDR1 SGHNT and CDR2 YYREEE come from the germline V gene (reference sequence). The V segment lost 0 bases and the J segment 5 bases; nucleotides outside the gene matches: 5. CDR3 bases: TGTGCCAGCAGCTTGGGACAGGGTCCCCACGAGCAGTACTTC. The encoded protein is CASSLGQGPHEQYF.

The rearrangement uses TRBV30 and TRBJ1-1; D is unclear. Between the trimmed V and J ends, which lost 4 bases and 10 bases, there was a span of 16 bases. Germline values: CDR1 GTSNPN, CDR2 SVGIG (reference sequence). This CDR3 contains 12 residues. CDR3 nucleotides: TGTGCCTGGAAATGGGGTAGGGTGGGAGCTTTCTTT. Translating gives CAWKWGRVGAFF.

The gene calls are TRBV25-1 and TRBJ1-2, with D possibly being TRBD1 (6 bases). CDR3 length: 12 residues. From germline, CDR1 is MGHDK and CDR2 SYGVNS. Deletions cut 9 bases from V and 6 bases from J, with 14 bases between. The CDR3: CASASGEHGYTF. The CDR3, as DNA: TGTGCCAGTGCGTCAGGGGAACATGGCTACACCTTC.